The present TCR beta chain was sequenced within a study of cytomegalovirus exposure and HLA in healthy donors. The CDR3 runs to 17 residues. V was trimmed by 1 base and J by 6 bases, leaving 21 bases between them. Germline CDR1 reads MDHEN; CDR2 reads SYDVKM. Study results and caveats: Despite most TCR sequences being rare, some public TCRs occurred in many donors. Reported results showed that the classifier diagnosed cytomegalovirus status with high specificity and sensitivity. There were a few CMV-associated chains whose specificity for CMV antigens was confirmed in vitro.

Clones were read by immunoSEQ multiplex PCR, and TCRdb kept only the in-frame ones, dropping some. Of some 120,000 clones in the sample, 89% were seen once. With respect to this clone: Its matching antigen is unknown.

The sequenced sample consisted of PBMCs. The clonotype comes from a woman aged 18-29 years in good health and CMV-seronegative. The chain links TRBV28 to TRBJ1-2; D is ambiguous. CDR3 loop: CASSLFRVGRYPDGYTF. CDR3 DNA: TGTGCCAGCAGTTTATTTCGAGTGGGCAGGTATCCGGATGGCTACACCTTC.